This section outlines one TCR beta chain sequence together with its context. Its antigen is unidentified. The method was immunoSEQ multiplex PCR; TCRdb's version includes in-frame clones alone and lacks a portion of them. The sample lists under 2,500,000 clones, about 94% seen once, with 0.1% to 0.15% in the top ten. The data are from a study of shared clonotypes between healthy human individuals. The study's findings and limits: Rarefaction showed that sequencing of sorted subsets was incomplete (despite large depth). An effect of sequencing depth on clonotype sharing among donors was expected.

Germline V gene sequence: CDR1 ENHRY, CDR2 SYGVKD. The V end lost 6 bases, the J end lost 8 bases, and 17 bases lay between the germline ends. This CDR3 comprises 14 residues. The specimen sequenced was naive CD4+ T cells sorted from blood. Regarding subset: CD45RA+ positively selected. The chain couples TRBV10-3 to TRBJ2-1, with TRBD1 as a possible D gene (5 bases). The receptor was isolated from a man aged 18 to 29 in good health. CDR3 DNA: TGTGCCATCAGCGACGGGCAGGGCGCGTATGAGCAGTTCTTC. This translates into CAISDGQGAYEQFF.